This T cell receptor beta chain appears in the sequencing data of a study of CD8 T cells in ankylosing spondylitis (dated by TCRdb to between 2016 and 2019). Broadly, across the study: To find TCR variants linked to disease, the study profiled T cell receptor beta repertoires in ankylosing spondylitis patients and healthy donors. The whole study cohort included under 140 healthy donors and 20 to 30 ankylosing spondylitis patients. Peripheral blood was sampled, and synovial fluid was additionally collected from ankylosing spondylitis patients. Study-wide findings and limitations: A TCR beta motif made up of roughly eight highly homologous amino acid variants appeared to be characteristic of blood from ankylosing spondylitis patients. Some of the motif variants had been reported before in the synovial fluid and blood of reactive arthritis patients, a finding that suggests common disease-initiation mechanisms. In peripheral blood, the disease-linked clones were found at relatively low frequencies and had a CD8+ phenotype. According to the report, matched synovial fluid samples from ankylosing spondylitis patients were significantly enriched for the disease-linked clones.

The sample holds many counts of this clonotype. There is no known antigen for this receptor. No quality values exist for individual bases; no much larger clone is one base distant. CDR1 and CDR2 are drawn from the germline V gene: SQVTM, ANQGSEA. The CDR3 contains 16 residues, cysteine and phenylalanine counted. Only the CDR3 DNA stays, 48 bases, in frame from base 1. The trim is 4 bases for V and 2 bases for J, with a gap of 17 bases between the germline ends. Sequencing took place on an Illumina HiSeq 2500. Quantitative 5'-RACE with molecular barcodes was used to prepare TCR beta libraries. Per the original workflow: To identify disease-linked TCR variants, a new computational method was used, one built on a probabilistic model of VDJ rearrangement. TCRdb reworked the public reads: Q25 trimming with fastp, MiXCR clone assembly, productive beta chains retained. Rows with a matching CDR3 protein are joined into one entry that keeps the most common DNA and genes. The V and J calls reflect TCRdb's pipeline rather than the authors' work. Within this sample are 100,000 or so distinct CDR3 sequences, with about 9% of them counted one time only. Of the sample, 30% to 35% falls within the top ten clones.

Sequenced: blood, either unsorted or a sorted T cell fraction (not recorded which). The chain is encoded by TRBV29-1 joined to TRBJ2-2; TRBD2 is possibly the D segment (6 matching bases). The clonotype comes from a male donor with ankylosing spondylitis. The nucleotides read TGCAGCGTTGCCGGGACTTCTACTTCCAACACCGGGGAGCTGTTTTTT. Its product reads: CSVAGTSTSNTGELFF.